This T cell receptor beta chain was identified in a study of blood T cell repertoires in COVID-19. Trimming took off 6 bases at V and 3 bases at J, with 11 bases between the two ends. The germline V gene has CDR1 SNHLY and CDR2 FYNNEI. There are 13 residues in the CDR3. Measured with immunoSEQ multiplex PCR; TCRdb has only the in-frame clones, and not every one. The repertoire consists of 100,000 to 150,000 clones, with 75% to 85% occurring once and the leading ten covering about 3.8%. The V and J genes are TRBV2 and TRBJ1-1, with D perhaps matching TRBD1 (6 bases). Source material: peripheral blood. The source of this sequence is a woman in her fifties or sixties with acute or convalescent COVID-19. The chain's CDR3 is CASRQGRDTEAFF. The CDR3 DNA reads TGTGCCAGCAGGCAGGGGAGGGACACTGAAGCTTTCTTT. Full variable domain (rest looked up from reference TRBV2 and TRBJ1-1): EPEVTQTPSHQVTQMGQEVILRCVPISNHLYFYWYRQILGQKVEFLVSFYNNEISEKSEIFDDQFSVERPDGSNFTLKIRSTKLEDSAMYFCASRQGRDTEAFFGQGTRLTVV.